This T cell receptor beta chain was found in a study of blood T cell repertoires in COVID-19. Across the whole study: In each case, the material was cDNA or gDNA derived from T cells, B-cell-depleted T cells, or PBMCs.

The CDR3 is 13 amino acids. Germline V CDR1 and CDR2: SGHRS, YFSETQ. Between the trimmed V and J ends, which lost 2 bases and 7 bases, there was a span of 9 bases. Clones were sequenced by immunoSEQ multiplex PCR, and TCRdb holds only the in-frame ones, with some missing. The table has about 200,000 clones, about 89% seen once. This chain connects TRBV5-1 to TRBJ1-4; D unclear. The sequence was collected from a young woman who had recovered from COVID-19. Sequenced material: PBMCs or T cells enriched from blood (not recorded which). The CDR3, as DNA: TGCGCCAGCAGCTTTGCGTCGGGTGAAAAACTGTTTTTT. This encodes CASSFASGEKLFF.